What follows are 20 T cell receptor beta chains derived from one specimen sequenced in a study of siplizumab effects on memory and regulatory T cells (dated by TCRdb to about 2019). Receptor amplification or capture employed the immunoSEQ multiplex PCR assay. In its TCRdb copy, this immuneACCESS table keeps in-frame sequences only and misses some clones. Where compared with another copy, unresolved V genes explain less than half of these, and the others have no known cause. Counted in this sample were about 100,000 clones; about nine tenths of them appeared once. Of the sample, 12% falls within the top ten clones. The sample taken for sequencing was non-Treg CD4+ T cells sorted from blood. What this sample's cell subset or site label stands for: FACS-sorted unstimulated CD4+ non-regulatory T cells. These receptors all come from a human donor in good health.

The chain employs TRBV19 and TRBJ1-1, with unresolved D. The CDR3 contains 13 residues. Germline assignment: CDR1 LNHDA and CDR2 SQIVND (reference sequence). Trimming stripped 5 bases from V and 0 bases from J, with 7 bases between. The CDR3 nucleotides read TGTGCCAGTAGTCCCACTATGAACACTGAAGCTTTCTTT. Its protein is CASSPTMNTEAFF.

The rearrangement links TRBV5-4 to TRBJ2-1, with D tentatively TRBD2 (5 bases). The V end lost 5 bases, the J end lost 8 bases, and 20 bases lay between the germline ends. The germline V gene encodes CDR1 SGHNT and CDR2 YYREEE (reference sequence). The CDR3 runs 15 residues. DNA for the CDR3: TGTGCCAGCAGGCAAGACTATCCCGCCTCCCATGAGCAGTTCTTC. Translating it yields CASRQDYPASHEQFF.

The V call is TRBV9, the J call TRBJ1-6; D uncertain. The germline V gene has CDR1 SGDLS and CDR2 YYNGEE. V was clipped by 1 base and J by 0 bases, with 5 bases between them. The CDR3 is made up of 15 amino acids. The CDR3 nucleotides read TGTGCCAGCAGCGTAAGCAGCTCCTATAATTCACCCCTCCACTTT. Residues: CASSVSSSYNSPLHF.

This chain uses TRBV28 with TRBJ1-1, with D tentatively TRBD1 (6 bases). Trimming stripped 6 bases from V and 1 base from J, with 12 bases between. The CDR3 covers 14 residues. Germline V lookup: CDR1 MDHEN, CDR2 SYDVKM. The CDR3 spells CASSTGTTNTEAFF. CDR3 in DNA: TGTGCCAGCAGCACCGGGACAACGAACACTGAAGCTTTCTTT.

The V call is TRBV4-3, the J call TRBJ2-2, with D possibly being TRBD2 (5 bases). Per the germline V gene, CDR1 is LGHNA and CDR2 is YSLEER. The V gene lost 6 bases and the J gene lost 0 bases, with 20 bases spanning the gap. The CDR3 runs 18 residues. The CDR3 loop is CASRKEAGLPSNTGELFF. CDR3 sequence (DNA): TGCGCCAGCAGAAAGGAGGCGGGTCTCCCCTCGAACACCGGGGAGCTGTTTTTT.

The genes are TRBV4-1 and TRBJ1-3, with a possible D match to TRBD1 (6 bases). Germline values: CDR1 MGHRA, CDR2 YSYEKL. The V and J ends lost 0 bases and 2 bases respectively, with 11 bases between them. The CDR3 is 16 residues long. CDR3 nucleotides: TGCGCCAGCAGCCAAGATCCCGCAGGGGCTGGAAACACCATATATTTT. Its translation: CASSQDPAGAGNTIYF.

The J gene is TRBJ1-5, the V gene TRBV28; D is uncertain. V lost 7 bases and J 7 bases, leaving 14 bases between the germline ends. Germline CDR1 and CDR2: MDHEN and SYDVKM. CDR3 length: 13 residues. The DNA of the CDR3 is TGTGCCAGCAACCCCTTCAGCGAGCAGCCCCAGCATTTT. It specifies CASNPFSEQPQHF.

The gene calls are TRBV5-6 and TRBJ2-1; TRBD1 might be the D (6 bases). The germline V gene has CDR1 SGHDT and CDR2 YYEEEE. V was pared by 5 bases and J by 10 bases, with 10 bases between. This CDR3 contains 11 residues. CDR3 region: CASSQGYEQFF. In nucleotides, the CDR3 is TGTGCCAGCAGTCAGGGGTACGAGCAGTTCTTC.

This chain links TRBV27 with TRBJ1-3; D not certain. CDR1 is MNHEY, CDR2 SMNVEV, per germline (reference sequence). V lost 5 bases and J 4 bases, leaving 18 bases between the germline ends. The CDR3 spans 16 residues. CDR3 region: CASSPPGRSTGNTIYF. The CDR3 region has the DNA TGTGCCAGCAGTCCCCCCGGGAGGAGTACCGGAAACACCATATATTTT.

The rearrangement joins TRBV7-3 to TRBJ2-1, with D possibly matching TRBD2 (6 bases). In germline, CDR1 is SGHTA, CDR2 FQGTGA. This CDR3 spans 13 amino acids. The ends were cut back, 5 bases at V and 8 bases at J, with 13 bases in the middle. CDR3 bases: TGTGCCAGCAGCCGGGGGTTTCGGGATGAGCAGTTCTTC. Translating it yields CASSRGFRDEQFF.

The chain joins TRBV15 to TRBJ2-1, with D unresolved. The length of the CDR3 is 15 residues. Trimming took 0 bases from V and 0 from J, leaving 6 bases between them. Germline V gene lookup returns CDR1 LNHNV and CDR2 YYDKDF (reference sequence). Written as DNA, the CDR3 is TGTGCCACCAGCAGAGAGGGTAGCTCCTACAATGAGCAGTTCTTC. It encodes CATSREGSSYNEQFF.

The gene calls are TRBV19 and TRBJ2-1; D gene uncertain. The CDR3 covers 15 residues. Germline CDR1 and CDR2: LNHDA and SQIVND (reference sequence). V was trimmed by 4 bases and J by 8 bases, leaving 18 bases between them. The CDR3 reads CASSTGLGLRDEQFF. The CDR3 nucleotides read TGTGCCAGTAGTACCGGTCTAGGGTTACGGGATGAGCAGTTCTTC.

Points on this clone: The sample contains more than one DNA sequence encoding this CDR3. The V call is TRBV5-1, the J call TRBJ2-2, with TRBD2 matching 7 bases. CDR3 length equals 15 residues. Germline V CDR1 and CDR2: SGHRS, YFSETQ. The V and J ends lost 4 bases and 2 bases, in that order; junction bases with no gene match: 5. DNA of the CDR3: TGCGCCAGCAGCCTCAGCGGGAAAAACACCGGGGAGCTGTTTTTT. Amino acid sequence: CASSLSGKNTGELFF.

The chain has TRBV30 and TRBJ2-1; D is possibly TRBD1 or TRBD2 (6 bases each). V lost 4 bases to trimming and J lost 6 bases, with 19 bases between them. Per germline, CDR1 GTSNPN and CDR2 SVGIG (reference sequence). The CDR3 is 15 amino acids. In DNA, the CDR3 is TGTGCCTGGATAGCGAGGGGGGCTAGAGGCAATGAGCAGTTCTTC. Translating it yields CAWIARGARGNEQFF.

This clone was detected only once. J is TRBJ1-1 and V is TRBV18; possible D gene TRBD1, 5 bases. The CDR3 consists of 15 residues. Trimming left V 3 bases short and J 5 bases short, with 16 bases between. Germline lookup yields CDR1 KGHSH and CDR2 LQKENI. CDR3 in DNA: TGTGCCAGCTCACCTACCTCTGCCTGGGGGACTGAAGCTTTCTTT. Its protein is CASSPTSAWGTEAFF.

The chain employs TRBV7-9 and TRBJ2-1; 13 bases line up with TRBD2. CDR3 length: 17 amino acids. Unmatched junction bases numbered 4, after V lost 0 bases and J lost 5 bases. CDR1 SEHNR and CDR2 FQNEAQ come from the germline V gene (reference sequence). The CDR3 sequence is CASSLALGLAGDNEQFF. The CDR3 DNA follows: TGTGCCAGCAGCTTAGCTTTAGGACTAGCGGGAGACAATGAGCAGTTCTTC.

The chain couples TRBV5-1 to TRBJ1-2, with 7 bases lining up with TRBD1. Germline lookup yields CDR1 SGHRS and CDR2 YFSETQ. The CDR3 is 13 residues long. Trimming at V came to 4 bases and at J to 8 bases, leaving 8 bases not matched to a gene. This CDR3 reads CASSAGQLKGYTF. In DNA form, the CDR3 reads TGCGCCAGCAGCGCGGGACAGCTGAAGGGCTACACCTTC.

This clone occurred once. V and J are TRBV18 and TRBJ2-1; D is possibly TRBD1 (5 bases). Germline CDR1 reads KGHSH; CDR2 reads LQKENI. The CDR3 is 15 amino acids. V lost 7 bases to trimming and J lost 2 bases, with 15 bases between them. CDR3 sequence (DNA): TGTGCCAGCTTCCCCAGGGCAGCCACCTACAATGAGCAGTTCTTC. This translates into CASFPRAATYNEQFF.

V and J are TRBV7-9 and TRBJ1-1; no clear D. Germline V gene sequence: CDR1 SEHNR, CDR2 FQNEAQ (reference sequence). The V end lost 2 bases, the J end lost 5 bases, and 12 bases lay between the germline ends. The CDR3 has 14 residues. In DNA form, the CDR3 reads TGTGCCAGCAGCTTATCTGAGGGTCGGACTGAAGCTTTCTTT. Translated, it gives CASSLSEGRTEAFF.

V and J are TRBV5-6 and TRBJ2-7; TRBD2 agrees at 8 bases. CDR3 length: 15 residues. Trimming cost V 3 bases and J 7 bases; bases outside gene matches: 12. In germline, CDR1 is SGHDT, CDR2 YYEEEE. The CDR3 nucleotides read TGTGCCAGCAGCTACCCGGGGACTAGGTCCGGAGAGCAGTACTTC. This translates into CASSYPGTRSGEQYF.